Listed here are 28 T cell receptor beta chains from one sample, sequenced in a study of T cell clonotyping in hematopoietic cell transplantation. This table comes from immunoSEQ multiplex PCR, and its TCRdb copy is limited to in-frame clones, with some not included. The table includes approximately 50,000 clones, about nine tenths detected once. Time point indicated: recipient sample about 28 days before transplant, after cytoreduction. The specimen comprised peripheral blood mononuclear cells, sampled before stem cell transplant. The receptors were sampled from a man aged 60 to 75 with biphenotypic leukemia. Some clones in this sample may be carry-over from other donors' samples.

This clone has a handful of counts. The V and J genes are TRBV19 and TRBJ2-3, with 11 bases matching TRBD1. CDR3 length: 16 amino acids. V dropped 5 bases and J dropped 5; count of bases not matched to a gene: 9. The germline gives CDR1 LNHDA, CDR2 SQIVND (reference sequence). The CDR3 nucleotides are TGTGCCAGTAGTCGATCAGGACAGGGGGCTGGAGATACGCAGTATTTT. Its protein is CASSRSGQGAGDTQYF.

The CDR3 DNA sequence: TGTGCCAGCAGCCAAGACATAAGCTCCTACGAGCAGTACTTC. Translating gives CASSQDISSYEQYF. The rearrangement links TRBV5-4 to TRBJ2-7; no definite D call. From germline, CDR1 is SGHNT and CDR2 YYREEE (reference sequence). CDR3 length: 14 amino acids. V lost 4 bases and J 0 bases, leaving 11 bases between the germline ends.

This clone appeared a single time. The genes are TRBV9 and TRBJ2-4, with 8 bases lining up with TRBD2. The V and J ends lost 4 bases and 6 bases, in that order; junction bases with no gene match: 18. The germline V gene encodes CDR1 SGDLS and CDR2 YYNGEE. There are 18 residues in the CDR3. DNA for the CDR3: TGTGCCAGCAGCCCATCCCTGGCGGGAGGAGGGAGCGGAAACATTCAGTACTTC. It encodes CASSPSLAGGGSGNIQYF.

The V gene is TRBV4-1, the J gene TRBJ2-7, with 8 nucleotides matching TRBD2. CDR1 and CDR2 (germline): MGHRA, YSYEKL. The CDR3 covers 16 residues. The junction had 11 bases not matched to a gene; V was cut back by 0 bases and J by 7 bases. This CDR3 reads CASSQDFFSGAWEQYF. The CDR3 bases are TGCGCCAGCAGCCAAGATTTCTTTAGCGGGGCCTGGGAGCAGTACTTC.

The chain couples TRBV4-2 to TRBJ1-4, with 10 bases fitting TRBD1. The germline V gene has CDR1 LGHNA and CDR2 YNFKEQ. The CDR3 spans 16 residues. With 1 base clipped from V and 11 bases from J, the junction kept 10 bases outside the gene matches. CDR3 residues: CASSQGDRDRGFKLFF. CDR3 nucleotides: TGTGCCAGCAGCCAAGGTGACCGGGACAGGGGATTTAAACTGTTTTTT.

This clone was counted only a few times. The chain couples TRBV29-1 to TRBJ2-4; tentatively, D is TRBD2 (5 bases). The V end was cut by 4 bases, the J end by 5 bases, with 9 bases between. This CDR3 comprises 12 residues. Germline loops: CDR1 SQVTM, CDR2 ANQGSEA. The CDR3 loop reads CSVADGENIQYF. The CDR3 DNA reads TGCAGCGTTGCAGACGGGGAAAACATTCAGTACTTC.

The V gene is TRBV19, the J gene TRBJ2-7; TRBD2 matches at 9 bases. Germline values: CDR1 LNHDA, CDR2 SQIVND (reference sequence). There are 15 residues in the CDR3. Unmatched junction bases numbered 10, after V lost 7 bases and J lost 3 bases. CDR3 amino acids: CASKDLASGNYEQYF. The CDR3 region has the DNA TGTGCCAGTAAGGATCTGGCTAGCGGGAACTACGAGCAGTACTTC.

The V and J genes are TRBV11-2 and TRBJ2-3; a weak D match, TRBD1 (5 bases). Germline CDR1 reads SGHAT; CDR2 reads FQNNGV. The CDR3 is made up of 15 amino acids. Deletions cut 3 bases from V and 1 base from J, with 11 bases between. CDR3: CASSFQGQGTDTQYF. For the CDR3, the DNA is TGTGCCAGCAGCTTTCAGGGCCAGGGCACAGATACGCAGTATTTT.

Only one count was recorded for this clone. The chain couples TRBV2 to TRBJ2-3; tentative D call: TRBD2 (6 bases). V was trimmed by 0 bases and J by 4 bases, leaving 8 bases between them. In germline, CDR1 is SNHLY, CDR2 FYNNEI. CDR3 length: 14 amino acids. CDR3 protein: CASSEARRADTQYF. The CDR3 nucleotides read TGTGCCAGCAGTGAAGCGCGGAGGGCAGATACGCAGTATTTT.

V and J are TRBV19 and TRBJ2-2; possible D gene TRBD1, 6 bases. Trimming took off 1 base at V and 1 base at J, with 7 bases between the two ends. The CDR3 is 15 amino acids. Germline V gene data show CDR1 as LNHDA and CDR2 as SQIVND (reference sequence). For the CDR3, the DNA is TGTGCCAGTAGTATAGGGACAGAGAACACCGGGGAGCTGTTTTTT. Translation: CASSIGTENTGELFF.

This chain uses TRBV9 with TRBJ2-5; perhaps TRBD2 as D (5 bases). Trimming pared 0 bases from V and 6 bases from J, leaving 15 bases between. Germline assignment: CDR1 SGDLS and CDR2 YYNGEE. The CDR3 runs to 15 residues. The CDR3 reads CASSVDDGIWKTQYF. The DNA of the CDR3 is TGTGCCAGCAGCGTAGATGACGGGATATGGAAGACCCAGTACTTC.

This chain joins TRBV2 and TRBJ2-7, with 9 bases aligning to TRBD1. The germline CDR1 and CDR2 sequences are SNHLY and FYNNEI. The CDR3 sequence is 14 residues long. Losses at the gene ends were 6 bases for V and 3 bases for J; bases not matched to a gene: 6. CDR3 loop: CASSRDREGYEQYF. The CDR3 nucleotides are TGTGCCAGCAGCCGGGACAGGGAAGGCTACGAGCAGTACTTC.

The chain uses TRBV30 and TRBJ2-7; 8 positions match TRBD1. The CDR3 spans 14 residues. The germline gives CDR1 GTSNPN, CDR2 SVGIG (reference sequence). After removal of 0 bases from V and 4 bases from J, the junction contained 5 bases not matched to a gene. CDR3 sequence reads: CAWSVGTGGYEQYF. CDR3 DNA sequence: TGTGCCTGGAGTGTAGGGACAGGCGGTTACGAGCAGTACTTC.

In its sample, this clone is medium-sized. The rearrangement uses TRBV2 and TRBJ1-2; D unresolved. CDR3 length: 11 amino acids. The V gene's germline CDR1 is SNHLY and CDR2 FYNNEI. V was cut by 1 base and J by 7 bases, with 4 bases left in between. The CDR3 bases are TGTGCCAGCAGTGAAGTCGGTGGCTACACCTTC. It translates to CASSEVGGYTF.

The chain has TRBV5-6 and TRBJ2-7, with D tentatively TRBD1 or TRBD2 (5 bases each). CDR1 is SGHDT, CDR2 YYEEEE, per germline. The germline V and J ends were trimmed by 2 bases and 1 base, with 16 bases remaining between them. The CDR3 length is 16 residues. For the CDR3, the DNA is TGTGCCAGCAGCTTTGGTTCCGGGACCGCATCCTACGAGCAGTACTTC. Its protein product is CASSFGSGTASYEQYF. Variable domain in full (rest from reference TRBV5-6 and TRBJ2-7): DAGVTQSPTHLIKTRGQQVTLRCSPKSGHDTVSWYQQALGQGPQFIFQYYEEEERQRGNFPDRFSGHQFPNYSSELNVNALLLGDSALYLCASSFGSGTASYEQYFGPGTRLTVT.

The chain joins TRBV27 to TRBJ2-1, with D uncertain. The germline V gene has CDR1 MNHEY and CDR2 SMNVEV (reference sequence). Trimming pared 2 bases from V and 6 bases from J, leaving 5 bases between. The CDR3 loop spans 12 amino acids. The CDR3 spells CASSLGANEQFF. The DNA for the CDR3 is TGTGCCAGCAGTTTAGGTGCCAATGAGCAGTTCTTC.

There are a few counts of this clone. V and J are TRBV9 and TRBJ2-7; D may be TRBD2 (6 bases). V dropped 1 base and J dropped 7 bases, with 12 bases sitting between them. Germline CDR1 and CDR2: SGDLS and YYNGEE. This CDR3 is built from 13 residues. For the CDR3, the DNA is TGTGCCAGCAGCGTACATGGGGGGTCAGAGCAGTACTTC. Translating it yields CASSVHGGSEQYF.

The CDR3 here is CASSENHEYEQYF. The CDR3 DNA follows: TGTGCCAGCAGTGAAAACCATGAATACGAGCAGTACTTC. The chain recombines TRBV2 with TRBJ2-7; no clear D. Germline assignment: CDR1 SNHLY and CDR2 FYNNEI. Trimming shortened V by 2 bases and J by 4 bases, and 9 bases separated the two germline ends. The length of the CDR3 is 13 residues.

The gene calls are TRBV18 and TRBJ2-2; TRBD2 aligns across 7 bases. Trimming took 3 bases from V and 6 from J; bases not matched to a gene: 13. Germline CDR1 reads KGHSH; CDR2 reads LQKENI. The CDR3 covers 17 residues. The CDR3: CASSPQWAGEEPGELFF. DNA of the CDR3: TGTGCCAGCTCACCCCAGTGGGCGGGAGAAGAGCCCGGGGAGCTGTTTTTT.

CDR3 coding DNA: TGTGCCAGCAGCGGGGGGGAGAACACTGAAGCTTTCTTT. Protein: CASSGGENTEAFF. The chain joins TRBV9 to TRBJ1-1; D is possibly TRBD1 (5 bases). The V and J ends lost 3 bases and 1 base respectively, with 7 bases between them. This CDR3 region has 13 residues. Germline V gives CDR1 SGDLS, CDR2 YYNGEE.

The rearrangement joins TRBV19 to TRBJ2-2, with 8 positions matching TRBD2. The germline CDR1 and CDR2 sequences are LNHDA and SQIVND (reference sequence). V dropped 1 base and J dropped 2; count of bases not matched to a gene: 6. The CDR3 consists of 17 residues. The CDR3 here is CASSIGLRGANTGELFF. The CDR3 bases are TGTGCCAGTAGTATAGGACTGCGGGGGGCAAACACCGGGGAGCTGTTTTTT.

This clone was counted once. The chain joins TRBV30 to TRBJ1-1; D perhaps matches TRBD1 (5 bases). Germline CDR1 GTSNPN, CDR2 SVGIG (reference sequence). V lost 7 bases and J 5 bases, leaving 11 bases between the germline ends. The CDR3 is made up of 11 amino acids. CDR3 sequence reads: CAFTQGTEAFF. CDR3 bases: TGTGCCTTTACCCAGGGAACTGAAGCTTTCTTT.

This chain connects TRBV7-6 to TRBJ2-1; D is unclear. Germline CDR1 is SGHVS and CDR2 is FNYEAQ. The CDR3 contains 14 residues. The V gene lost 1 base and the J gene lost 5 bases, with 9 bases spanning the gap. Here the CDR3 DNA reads TGTGCCAGCAGCTTAGGGATCCAGGACAATGAGCAGTTCTTC. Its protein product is CASSLGIQDNEQFF.

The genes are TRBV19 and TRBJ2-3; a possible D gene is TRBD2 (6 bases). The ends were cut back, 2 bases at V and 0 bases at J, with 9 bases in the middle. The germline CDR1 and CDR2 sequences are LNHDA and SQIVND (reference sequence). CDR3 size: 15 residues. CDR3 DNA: TGTGCCAGTAGTATATCCAGCGGGAGCACAGATACGCAGTATTTT. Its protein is CASSISSGSTDTQYF.

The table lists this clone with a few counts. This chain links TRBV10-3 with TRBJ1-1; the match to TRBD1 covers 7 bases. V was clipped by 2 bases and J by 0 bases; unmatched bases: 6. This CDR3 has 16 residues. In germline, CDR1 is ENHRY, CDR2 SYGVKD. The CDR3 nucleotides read TGTGCCATCAGTGAGCTCCGGGACAGCTTGAACACTGAAGCTTTCTTT. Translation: CAISELRDSLNTEAFF.

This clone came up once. The CDR3 bases are TGTGCCTGGACAGGGGCCGGCACTGAAGCTTTCTTT. The encoded protein is CAWTGAGTEAFF. The chain couples TRBV30 to TRBJ1-1; D might be TRBD1 (6 bases). Germline V gives CDR1 GTSNPN, CDR2 SVGIG (reference sequence). V lost 4 bases, J lost 4 bases, and 10 bases lay in between. CDR3 size: 12 residues.

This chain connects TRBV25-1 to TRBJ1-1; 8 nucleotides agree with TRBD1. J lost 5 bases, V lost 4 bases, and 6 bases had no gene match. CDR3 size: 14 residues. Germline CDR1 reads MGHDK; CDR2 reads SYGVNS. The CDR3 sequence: CASSVTGVRTEAFF. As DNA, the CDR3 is TGTGCCAGCAGTGTGACAGGGGTGAGGACTGAAGCTTTCTTT.

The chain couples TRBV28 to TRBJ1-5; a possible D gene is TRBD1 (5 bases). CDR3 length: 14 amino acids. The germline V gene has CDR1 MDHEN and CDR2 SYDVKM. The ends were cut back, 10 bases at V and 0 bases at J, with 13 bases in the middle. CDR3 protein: CAITREYSNQPQHF. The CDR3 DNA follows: TGTGCCATAACCAGGGAGTATAGCAATCAGCCCCAGCATTTT. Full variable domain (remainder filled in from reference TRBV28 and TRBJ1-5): DVKVTQSSRYLVKRTGEKVFLECVQDMDHENMFWYRQDPGLGLRLIYFSYDVKMKEKGDIPEGYSVSREKKERFSLILESASTNQTSMYLCAITREYSNQPQHFGDGTRLSIL.